Each of the 5 T cell receptor beta chains below was sequenced from the same sample in a study of T cells in Graves' hyperthyroidism and ophthalmopathy (dated by TCRdb to 2018 to 2020). Library creation used multiplex PCR. Sequencing took place on an Illumina HiSeq 2000. The TCR beta CDR3 regions were amplified from RNA transcripts. The first round of RT-PCR for the TCR CDR3 was performed with the HTBI primer set and the Qiagen OneStep RT-PCR kit. Through fastp at Q25 and MiXCR, TCRdb rebuilt clones from the public reads, retaining in-frame beta chains. Each entry merges the rows of one CDR3 protein and shows their most common DNA and genes. This sample gives hundreds of thousands of distinct CDR3 sequences in total; approximately 40% of them show up just once. The ten largest clones represent roughly 8.3% of the sample. The sequencing sample was made of blood. These receptors all stem from a man between 18 and 35 years old with Graves' hyperthyroidism.

This clonotype was counted at least ten times. The chain recombines TRBV19 with TRBJ1-5; D possibly corresponds to TRBD1 (5 bases). The V and J ends lost 9 bases and 10 bases respectively, with 22 bases between them. Germline loops: CDR1 LNHDA, CDR2 SQIVND (reference sequence). This CDR3 contains 14 residues. CDR3 region: CASLGAAFGDPQHF. CDR3 nucleotides: TGTGCCAGCCTAGGGGCCGCGTTTGGGGATCCCCAGCATTTT.

As regards this clonotype: A much larger clone differs from this one at a single base, so this may be a read error. The chain carries TRBV7-8 and TRBJ2-7; 9 nucleotides line up with TRBD2. This CDR3 has 15 residues. The germline CDR1 and CDR2 sequences are SGHVS and FQNEAQ. After removal of 7 bases from V and 2 bases from J, the junction contained 9 bases not matched to a gene. The CDR3 here is CASNPWTSETYEQYF. The CDR3 DNA is TGTGCCAGCAACCCTTGGACTAGCGAGACCTACGAGCAGTACTTC.

This rearrangement joins TRBV19 to TRBJ1-1, with 7 bases identical to TRBD1. V trimming: 8 bases; J trimming: 5 bases; junction bases outside the gene matches: 11. Germline lookup yields CDR1 LNHDA and CDR2 SQIVND (reference sequence). This CDR3 has 14 amino acids. Written as DNA, the CDR3 is TGTGCCAGTGCAACAGGGAGGGGGCGTACTGAAGCTTTCTTT. Translating it yields CASATGRGRTEAFF. Drawing the rest from reference TRBV19 and TRBJ1-1, the complete variable domain is DGGITQSPKYLFRKEGQNVTLSCEQNLNHDAMYWYRQDPGQGLRLIYYSQIVNDFQKGDIAEGYSVSREKKESFPLTVTSAQKNPTAFYLCASATGRGRTEAFFGQGTRLTVV.

J is TRBJ1-1 and V is TRBV15; TRBD1 matches 10 bases. Trimming at V came to 4 bases and at J to 4 bases, leaving 3 bases not matched to a gene. Germline V gene data show CDR1 as LNHNV and CDR2 as YYDKDF (reference sequence). This CDR3 comprises 14 residues. CDR3 DNA: TGTGCCACCAGCACACGGACAGGGGGCACTGAAGCTTTCTTT. This translates into CATSTRTGGTEAFF.

This sequence joins TRBV19 and TRBJ1-2; 7 nucleotides agree with TRBD1. With V trimmed by 5 bases and J by 2 bases, 8 bases remained unmatched. The CDR3 sequence is 15 residues long. In germline, CDR1 is LNHDA, CDR2 SQIVND (reference sequence). The CDR3 nucleotides are TGTGCCAGTAGTTTCCGATCGGGACAGAACTATGGCTACACCTTC. This codes for CASSFRSGQNYGYTF.